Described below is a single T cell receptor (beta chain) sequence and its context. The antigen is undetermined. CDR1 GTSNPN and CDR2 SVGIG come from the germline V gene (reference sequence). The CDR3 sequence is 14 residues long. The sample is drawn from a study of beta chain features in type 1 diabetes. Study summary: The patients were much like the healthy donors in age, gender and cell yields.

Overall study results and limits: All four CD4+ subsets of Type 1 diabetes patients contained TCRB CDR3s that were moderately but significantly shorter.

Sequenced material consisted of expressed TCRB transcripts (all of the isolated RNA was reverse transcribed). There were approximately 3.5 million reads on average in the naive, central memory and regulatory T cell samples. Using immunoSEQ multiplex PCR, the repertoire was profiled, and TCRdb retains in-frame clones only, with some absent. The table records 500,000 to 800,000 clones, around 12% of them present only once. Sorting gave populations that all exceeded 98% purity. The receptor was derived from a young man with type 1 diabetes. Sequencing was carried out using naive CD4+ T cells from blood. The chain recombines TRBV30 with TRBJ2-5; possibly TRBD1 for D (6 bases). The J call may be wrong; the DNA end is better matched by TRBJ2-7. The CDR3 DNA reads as TGTGCCTGGAGTGCAAACAGGGACTCCTACGAGCAGTACTTC. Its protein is CAWSANRDSYEQYF.